The clone carrying this T cell receptor (beta chain) has more than one count but fewer than ten. Antigen: not known. CDR3 length: 15 residues. Germline V gene sequence: CDR1 ENHRY, CDR2 SYGVKD. Trimming took off 2 bases at V and 5 bases at J, with 16 bases between the two ends. The authors made TCR beta libraries by quantitative 5'-RACE with molecular barcodes. MiXCR, applied by TCRdb to the 5' RACE reads, yields one record per CDR3 protein. The profile shows some 240,000 distinct CDR3 sequences, roughly a quarter of them singletons. This record belongs to a study of CD8 T cells in ankylosing spondylitis. Study-wide results and caveats: Characteristic of ankylosing spondylitis blood, it appeared, was a TCR beta motif comprising about 8 highly homologous variants. Significant enrichment of disease-linked clones was reported in matched ankylosing spondylitis synovial fluid.

This clonotype was sampled from a male donor with ankylosing spondylitis or in good health (not recorded which). Specimen: blood, either unsorted or a sorted T cell fraction (not recorded which). The chain carries TRBV10-3 and TRBJ2-7, with TRBD1 as a possible D gene (5 bases). The CDR3 region is CAISEDSPPLDEQYF. For the CDR3, the DNA is TGTGCCATCAGTGAGGACAGCCCTCCCCTCGACGAGCAGTACTTC.